This is a list of T cell receptor beta chains from one sample in a study of shared clonotypes between healthy human individuals. Using immunoSEQ multiplex PCR, the repertoire was profiled, and TCRdb retains in-frame clones only, with some absent. The sample includes roughly 2 million clones, 90% to 95% of them seen just once. The sequenced sample was naive CD4+ T cells sorted from blood. Every receptor here comes from a man between 18 and 35 years old in good health. Each CDR3 is given with its conserved first and last residue. D genes are given only for firm matches. A row's size may be missing; if present it is once, few, many or a size class.

d_gene	v_gene	len	j_gene	abundance	CDR3aa	CDR3nt
.	TRBV2	13	TRBJ2-7	.	CASSDRVMGEQYF	TGTGCCAGCAGTGACAGGGTAATGGGGGAGCAGTACTTC
TRBD1	TRBV6-5	15	TRBJ2-7	.	CASSRGDRGDYEQYF	TGTGCCAGCAGCCGGGGGGACAGGGGAGACTACGAGCAGTACTTC
TRBD2	TRBV9	17	TRBJ2-1	.	CASSVTSGAGGYNEQFF	TGTGCCAGCAGCGTTACTAGCGGGGCCGGGGGCTACAATGAGCAGTTCTTC
TRBD2	TRBV5-1	14	TRBJ2-3	.	CASSVGTISDTQYF	TGCGCCAGCAGCGTCGGGACTATATCAGATACGCAGTATTTT
.	TRBV2	12	TRBJ1-1	.	CASREDRSEAFF	TGTGCCAGCAGGGAAGACAGAAGTGAAGCTTTCTTT
.	TRBV28	18	TRBJ1-5	.	CASSFITGWGTSNQPQHF	TGTGCCAGCAGTTTTATCACAGGTTGGGGAACTAGCAATCAGCCCCAGCATTTT
.	TRBV19	16	TRBJ2-2	.	CASSTGGLINTGELFF	TGTGCCAGTAGCACCGGCGGCTTGATTAACACCGGGGAGCTGTTTTTT
.	TRBV7-3	12	TRBJ2-3	.	CASSLGPDTQYF	TGTGCCAGCAGCTTGGGCCCAGATACGCAGTATTTT
TRBD1	TRBV5-4	16	TRBJ2-7	.	CASSSGAGTGAYEQYF	TGTGCCAGCAGCTCAGGGGCCGGGACAGGGGCCTACGAGCAGTACTTC
TRBD1	TRBV4-1	15	TRBJ2-7	.	CASSQQGGRTYEQYF	TGCGCCAGCAGCCAACAAGGGGGCAGGACCTACGAGCAGTACTTC
.	TRBV5-1	15	TRBJ1-5	once	CASIGAGRSNQPQHF	TGCGCCAGCATAGGGGCAGGTCGGAGCAATCAGCCCCAGCATTTT
.	TRBV7-2	13	TRBJ1-2	.	CASSLPGPYGYTF	TGTGCCAGCAGCTTACCTGGACCTTATGGCTACACCTTC
.	TRBV6-1	13	TRBJ2-5	.	CASTRTLQETQYF	TGTGCCAGCACGAGGACTCTCCAAGAGACCCAGTACTTC
TRBD1	TRBV2	13	TRBJ1-2	once	CASSGGQGASYTF	TGTGCCAGCAGTGGGGGACAGGGGGCCAGCTACACCTTC
.	TRBV5-8	10	TRBJ1-2	.	CASSFYGYTF	TGTGCCAGCAGCTTCTATGGCTACACCTTC
.	TRBV6-6	16	TRBJ1-1	.	CASSSWEFGGNTEAFF	TGTGCCAGCAGTTCGTGGGAGTTCGGCGGGAACACTGAAGCTTTCTTT
TRBD1	TRBV5-8	14	TRBJ2-7	once	CASSPRTGGWEQYF	TGTGCCAGCAGCCCCCGGACAGGGGGCTGGGAGCAGTACTTC
.	TRBV5-1	13	TRBJ1-2	once	CASSYDRDYGYTF	TGCGCCAGCAGCTACGACAGAGACTATGGCTACACCTTC